This T cell receptor (beta chain) was identified during a study of blood T cell repertoires in COVID-19. Looked up from germline, CDR1 is LNHDA and CDR2 is SQIVND (reference sequence). Trimming stripped 3 bases from V and 7 bases from J, with 16 bases between. The CDR3 has 15 residues. This clone was seen a few times. Libraries were prepared by immunoSEQ multiplex PCR; TCRdb keeps only in-frame clonotypes and omits some of them. The sample has some 70,000 clones; 65% to 90% are singletons. The source of this sequence is a woman aged 55 to 70 with acute or convalescent COVID-19. The sample taken for sequencing was peripheral blood. The chain couples TRBV19 to TRBJ2-1; a weak D match, TRBD1 (5 bases). CDR3 loop: CASSISARVQNEQFF. The CDR3 coding sequence is TGTGCCAGTAGTATTTCCGCCAGGGTACAAAATGAGCAGTTCTTC.